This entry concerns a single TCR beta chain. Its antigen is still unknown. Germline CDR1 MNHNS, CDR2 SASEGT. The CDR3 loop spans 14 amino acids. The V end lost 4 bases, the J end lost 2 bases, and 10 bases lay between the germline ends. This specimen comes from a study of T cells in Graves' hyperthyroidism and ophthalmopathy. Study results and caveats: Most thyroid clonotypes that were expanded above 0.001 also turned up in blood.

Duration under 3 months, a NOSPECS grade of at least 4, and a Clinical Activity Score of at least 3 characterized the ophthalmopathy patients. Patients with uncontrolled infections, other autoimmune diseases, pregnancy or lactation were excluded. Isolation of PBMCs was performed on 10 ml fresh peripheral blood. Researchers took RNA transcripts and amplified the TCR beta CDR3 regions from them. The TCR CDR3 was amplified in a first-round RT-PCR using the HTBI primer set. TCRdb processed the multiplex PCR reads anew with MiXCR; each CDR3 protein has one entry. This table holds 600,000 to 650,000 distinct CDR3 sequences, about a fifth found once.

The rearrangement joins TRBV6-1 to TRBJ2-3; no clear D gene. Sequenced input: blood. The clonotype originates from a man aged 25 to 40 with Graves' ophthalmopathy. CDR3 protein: CASSGVENTDTQYF. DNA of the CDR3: TGTGCCAGCAGTGGGGTAGAGAACACAGATACGCAGTATTTT.